Following are 18 T cell receptor beta chains from one sample sequenced in a study of T cell responses to AZD1222 COVID-19 vaccine. Data came from immunoSEQ multiplex PCR; TCRdb stores just in-frame clones and leaves some out. This table has 150,000 to 200,000 clones, approximately 93% appearing once. Source: peripheral blood, taken on day 0 of AZD1222 vaccination. These receptors were taken from an adult in good health.

The genes are TRBV18 and TRBJ2-7, with a possible D match to TRBD2 (6 bases). In germline, CDR1 is KGHSH, CDR2 LQKENI. The V end lost 1 base, the J end lost 0 bases, and 10 bases lay between the germline ends. This CDR3 has 15 amino acids. CDR3 sequence reads: CASSPLNGGSYEQYF. As DNA, the CDR3 is TGTGCCAGCTCACCACTGAACGGGGGCTCCTACGAGCAGTACTTC.

The rearrangement links TRBV19 to TRBJ2-6; D is undetermined. Trimming pared 5 bases from V and 2 bases from J, leaving 16 bases between. Germline values: CDR1 LNHDA, CDR2 SQIVND (reference sequence). The CDR3 totals 17 residues. The DNA for the CDR3 is TGTGCCAGTAGTTCCTCGCTCGGATACGCTGGGGCCAACGTCCTGACTTTC. This encodes CASSSSLGYAGANVLTF.

The J gene is TRBJ1-4, the V gene TRBV24-1, with no clear D. Germline loops: CDR1 KGHDR, CDR2 SFDVKD. The CDR3 has 13 amino acids. V dropped 9 bases and J dropped 7 bases, with 14 bases sitting between them. CDR3 loop: CATYGPGGEKLFF. The CDR3 coding sequence is TGTGCCACCTATGGACCAGGTGGTGAAAAACTGTTTTTT.

This clone was counted a few times. The chain couples TRBV18 to TRBJ1-6, with a weak D call TRBD1 (5 bases). V dropped 8 bases and J dropped 9 bases, with 11 bases sitting between them. Germline lookup yields CDR1 KGHSH and CDR2 LQKENI. CDR3 length equals 12 residues. The CDR3 loop is CASTEGISPLHF. Here the CDR3 DNA reads TGTGCCAGCACGGAGGGGATTTCACCCCTCCACTTT.

The J gene is TRBJ1-5, the V gene TRBV30, with TRBD1 matching over 7 bases. The CDR3 length is 15 residues. Looked up from germline, CDR1 is GTSNPN and CDR2 is SVGIG (reference sequence). The ends lost 1 base at V and 2 bases at J; junction bases unmatched: 5. The chain's CDR3 is CAWSEGAGGNQPQHF. DNA of the CDR3: TGTGCCTGGAGTGAGGGGGCTGGAGGCAATCAGCCCCAGCATTTT.

V gene TRBV6-1 combines with J gene TRBJ1-6; no clear D gene. There are 15 residues in the CDR3. The V gene lost 1 base and the J gene lost 8 bases, with 12 bases spanning the gap. Germline CDR1 and CDR2: MNHNS and SASEGT. DNA for the CDR3: TGTGCCAGCAGTGAAGAGTGGGCCATTGATTCACCCCTCCACTTT. It translates to CASSEEWAIDSPLHF.

This clone has just one count. This rearrangement joins TRBV27 to TRBJ1-6, with no clear D. V shed 2 bases and J shed 10 bases, with 15 bases lying between them. The germline gives CDR1 MNHEY, CDR2 SMNVEV (reference sequence). There are 15 residues in the CDR3. CDR3 sequence: CASSLNGVLWSPLHF. In DNA form, the CDR3 reads TGTGCCAGCAGTTTAAACGGGGTTCTATGGTCACCCCTCCACTTT.

This sequence joins TRBV14 and TRBJ1-1, with 8 bases aligning to TRBD1. CDR1 SGHDN and CDR2 FVKESK come from the germline V gene. The CDR3 has 14 residues. V was clipped by 6 bases and J by 3 bases; unmatched bases: 6. CDR3: CASSYMTGDTEAFF. In DNA, the CDR3 is TGTGCCAGCAGTTACATGACAGGGGACACTGAAGCTTTCTTT. The full variable domain, rest sourced from reference TRBV14 and TRBJ1-1, is EAGVTQFPSHSVIEKGQTVTLRCDPISGHDNLYWYRRVMGKEIKFLLHFVKESKQDESGMPNNRFLAERTGGTYSTLKVQPAELEDSGVYFCASSYMTGDTEAFFGQGTRLTVV.

This clone has only a few counts. The J gene is TRBJ1-1, the V gene TRBV4-1; no definite D call. The CDR3 consists of 12 residues. CDR1 is MGHRA and CDR2 is YSYEKL in the germline V gene. Trimming took 4 bases from V and 7 from J, leaving 10 bases between them. The CDR3 spells CASSPDLFEAFF. CDR3 DNA: TGCGCCAGCAGCCCAGACCTTTTTGAAGCTTTCTTT.

This chain links TRBV18 with TRBJ1-1; no reliable D call. This CDR3 region has 16 residues. The germline V and J ends were trimmed by 3 bases and 1 base, with 15 bases remaining between them. Germline loops: CDR1 KGHSH, CDR2 LQKENI. The DNA of the CDR3 is TGTGCCAGCTCACCTAGTGGAGGGTTGGGGAACACTGAAGCTTTCTTT. It codes for CASSPSGGLGNTEAFF.

The chain uses TRBV12-3 or TRBV12-4 and TRBJ1-1; a possible D gene is TRBD1 (5 bases). Trimming took off 2 bases at V and 4 bases at J, with 8 bases between the two ends. The CDR3 sequence is 13 residues long. DNA of the CDR3: TGTGCCAGCAGTTTAATCAGGGCCACTGAAGCTTTCTTT. Protein: CASSLIRATEAFF.

About this clone: This specimen includes other DNA sequences encoding the same CDR3. The chain links TRBV19 to TRBJ1-2; TRBD1 aligns across 9 bases. J lost 2 bases, V lost 4 bases, and 2 bases had no gene match. The germline V gene encodes CDR1 LNHDA and CDR2 SQIVND (reference sequence). There are 14 residues in the CDR3. For the CDR3, the DNA is TGTGCCAGTAGTAGGGACAGGGCCAACTATGGCTACACCTTC. Amino acid sequence: CASSRDRANYGYTF.

The chain uses TRBV2 and TRBJ1-6; D gene unclear. The CDR3 consists of 15 residues. Trimming stripped 4 bases from V and 7 bases from J, with 14 bases between. The germline V gene encodes CDR1 SNHLY and CDR2 FYNNEI. The CDR3 DNA is TGTGCCAGCAGTGTCACCGGGCCCTCAAATTCACCCCTCCACTTT. Residues: CASSVTGPSNSPLHF.

Written as DNA, the CDR3 is TGCGCCAGCAGCTTGGCCGGGCGGGGGAGCACTGAAGCTTTCTTT. Amino acids: CASSLAGRGSTEAFF. This chain joins TRBV5-1 and TRBJ1-1; tentatively, D is TRBD1 (5 bases). Trimming stripped 0 bases from V and 4 bases from J, with 13 bases between. Per the germline V gene, CDR1 is SGHRS and CDR2 is YFSETQ. There are 15 residues in the CDR3.

This rearrangement joins TRBV19 to TRBJ1-1; weak D call: TRBD1 (5 bases). Trimming removed 11 bases at V and 8 bases at J, with 21 bases between. The germline gives CDR1 LNHDA, CDR2 SQIVND (reference sequence). The CDR3 runs 13 residues. DNA for the CDR3: TGTGCCTCCAAATCTCTACGACAGCAAGAAGCTTTCTTT. Translating it yields CASKSLRQQEAFF.

The J gene is TRBJ1-2, the V gene TRBV5-4, with a weak D call TRBD1 (6 bases). There are 14 residues in the CDR3. Germline V gene lookup returns CDR1 SGHNT and CDR2 YYREEE (reference sequence). Trimming shortened V by 0 bases and J by 5 bases, and 11 bases separated the two germline ends. CDR3 in amino acids: CASSLGGQPYGYTF. The CDR3 nucleotides are TGTGCCAGCAGCTTGGGTGGACAGCCATATGGCTACACCTTC.

This clone was observed once. The rearrangement uses TRBV5-8 and TRBJ2-1, with D maybe TRBD1 (6 bases). The CDR3 runs to 18 residues. The V gene lost 6 bases and the J gene lost 7 bases, with 29 bases spanning the gap. Looked up from germline, CDR1 is SGHTS and CDR2 is YDEGEE. CDR3 amino acids: CASMRTGSVSVVVNEQFF. CDR3 nucleotide sequence: TGTGCCAGCATGCGAACAGGGTCTGTCTCTGTTGTTGTGAATGAGCAGTTCTTC.

The chain carries TRBV6-5 and TRBJ2-1, with D hard to call. V was pared by 7 bases and J by 6 bases, with 7 bases between. The CDR3 has 11 amino acids. The germline V gene encodes CDR1 MNHEY and CDR2 SVGAGI. The CDR3 loop is CASTRRNEQFF. In nucleotides, the CDR3 is TGTGCCAGCACTCGGCGCAATGAGCAGTTCTTC.